This TCR beta chain was sequenced for a study of shared clonotypes between healthy human individuals. In the study overall: Each donor's CD4 naive and CD4 memory cells filled three plates apiece, CD8 naive two, and CD8 memory one. Whole-study findings and limits: As a rule, naive subsets had a larger estimated richness than memory subsets. Rarefaction exposed incomplete sorted-subset sequencing despite large depth.

Original processing notes: Sequence data from immunoSEQ were junction-only and lacked quality scores; consequently, filtering differed. Only in-frame clones appear in the TCRdb table, and some are missing; sequencing was by immunoSEQ multiplex PCR. The V and J calls and clone size come from that table; D and trimming were worked out from the DNA. Of 2,500,000 or so clones listed, 93% are singletons. In regard to this clone: No antigen is known for it.

The receptor's source is a man younger than 35 in good health. Some clones in this sample may be carry-over from other donors' samples. Sequencing input: naive CD4+ T cells from PBMCs. Sample subset: CD45RA+ positively selected.

Here the CDR3 reads CASSPGQLDTQYF. The CDR3 nucleotides are TGTGCCAGCAGCCCAGGACAGCTAGATACGCAGTATTTT. This chain joins TRBV28 and TRBJ2-3, with D possibly TRBD1 on 6 matching bases. Trimming left V 6 bases short and J 5 bases short, with 12 bases between. CDR1 and CDR2 (germline): MDHEN, SYDVKM. CDR3 length equals 13 residues.